Below, 28 T cell receptor beta chains from the same sample are listed, as sequenced in a study of CD8+ T cells in alopecia areata. The sequencing template was cDNA reverse transcribed from extracted RNA. Profiling relied on immunoSEQ multiplex PCR, and the TCRdb table lists in-frame clones only, not all of them. The sample yields 100,000 to 150,000 clones, 60% to 65% seen once. Noted treatment: oral pan-JAK inhibitor, 5-10 mg twice daily. This specimen consisted of CD4+ T cells sorted from blood, obtained at week 4, from a patient treated with tofacitinib. These receptors all stem from a human donor with alopecia areata.

The rearrangement joins TRBV5-1 to TRBJ2-1; TRBD1 aligns across 11 bases. This CDR3 has 15 residues. Germline CDR1 SGHRS, CDR2 YFSETQ. Trimming took 3 bases from V and 3 from J; bases not matched to a gene: 2. The CDR3 DNA reads as TGCGCCAGCAGCTGGGGGACAGGGGGCTACAATGAGCAGTTCTTC. This translates into CASSWGTGGYNEQFF. Variable domain in full (rest from reference TRBV5-1 and TRBJ2-1): KAGVTQTPRYLIKTRGQQVTLSCSPISGHRSVSWYQQTPGQGLQFLFEYFSETQRNKGNFPGRFSGRQFSNSRSEMNVSTLELGDSALYLCASSWGTGGYNEQFFGPGTRLTVL.

CDR3 sequence (DNA): TGTGCCAGCAGCCAGCGGGGGGGCCAGGTCTCAGAGACCCAGTACTTC. It is translated as CASSQRGGQVSETQYF. The V gene is TRBV7-2, the J gene TRBJ2-5, with 10 bases that match TRBD2. CDR3 size: 16 residues. The germline V gene has CDR1 SGHTA and CDR2 FQGNSA. V lost 5 bases to trimming and J lost 4 bases; unmatched junction nucleotides: 10.

The chain links TRBV2 to TRBJ1-5; D is unresolved. This CDR3 contains 14 residues. CDR1 SNHLY and CDR2 FYNNEI come from the germline V gene. V dropped 6 bases and J dropped 2 bases, with 11 bases sitting between them. The CDR3 reads CASRASMGNQPQHF. In nucleotides, the CDR3 is TGTGCCAGCAGAGCCAGCATGGGCAATCAGCCCCAGCATTTT.

The table lists this clone with a few counts. J is TRBJ2-7 and V is TRBV30; 8 bases align to TRBD1. V trimming: 2 bases; J trimming: 3 bases; junction bases outside the gene matches: 6. The CDR3 sequence is 14 residues long. Germline V CDR1 and CDR2: GTSNPN, SVGIG (reference sequence). The CDR3 DNA follows: TGTGCCTGGAGTATAGGACAGGGCGGCTACGAGCAGTACTTC. It codes for CAWSIGQGGYEQYF.

The chain joins TRBV25-1 to TRBJ2-3, with D perhaps matching TRBD1 (5 bases). Germline loops: CDR1 MGHDK, CDR2 SYGVNS. V lost 4 bases to trimming and J lost 8 bases, with 10 bases between them. CDR3 size: 12 residues. CDR3 sequence reads: CASSVTASTQYF. As DNA, the CDR3 is TGTGCCAGCAGTGTGACAGCCTCTACGCAGTATTTT.

The J gene is TRBJ2-6, the V gene TRBV27; a weak D match, TRBD1 (6 bases). Germline V CDR1 and CDR2: MNHEY, SMNVEV (reference sequence). Trimming removed 2 bases at V and 0 bases at J, with 17 bases between. The CDR3 runs to 19 residues. The CDR3 nucleotides read TGTGCCAGCAGTTTAAGACCGGACAGTTTATTCTCTGGGGCCAACGTCCTGACTTTC. Translated: CASSLRPDSLFSGANVLTF. Complete variable domain (other parts from reference TRBV27 and TRBJ2-6): EAQVTQNPRYLITVTGKKLTVTCSQNMNHEYMSWYRQDPGLGLRQIYYSMNVEVTDKGDVPEGYKVSRKEKRNFPLILESPSPNQTSLYFCASSLRPDSLFSGANVLTFGAGSRLTVL.

J is TRBJ1-2 and V is TRBV9; D ambiguous. Germline V gene lookup returns CDR1 SGDLS and CDR2 YYNGEE. CDR3 length equals 15 residues. V lost 0 bases, J lost 4 bases, and 13 bases lay in between. The CDR3 protein is CASSVDPTVFYGYTF. Here the CDR3 DNA reads TGTGCCAGCAGCGTAGATCCCACAGTATTCTATGGCTACACCTTC.

This clone was picked up a small number of times. V gene TRBV15 combines with J gene TRBJ1-5; no firm D call. V gave up 1 base and J gave up 1 base, with 11 bases separating them. Germline lookup yields CDR1 LNHNV and CDR2 YYDKDF (reference sequence). The CDR3 runs to 16 residues. The CDR3 bases are TGTGCCACCAGCAGAGTACTGGGCTCCAGCAATCAGCCCCAGCATTTT. This codes for CATSRVLGSSNQPQHF.

The rearrangement joins TRBV7-3 to TRBJ1-2, with unresolved D. The CDR3 consists of 10 residues. CDR1 and CDR2 (germline): SGHTA, FQGTGA. The V end was cut by 2 bases, the J end by 13 bases, with 8 bases between. The CDR3 protein is CASSLLGITF. CDR3 in DNA: TGTGCCAGCAGCTTATTGGGGATCACCTTC. The whole variable domain, remainder taken from reference TRBV7-3 and TRBJ1-2, is GAGVSQTPSNKVTEKGKYVELRCDPISGHTALYWYRQSLGQGPEFLIYFQGTGAADDSGLPNDRFFAVRPEGSVSTLKIQRTERGDSAVYLCASSLLGITFGSGTRLTVV.

This sequence joins TRBV7-2 and TRBJ2-4; D remains unclear. Trimming removed 0 bases at V and 0 bases at J, with 9 bases between. The V gene's germline CDR1 is SGHTA and CDR2 FQGNSA. CDR3 length: 16 amino acids. The CDR3 reads CASSLAAGVAKNIQYF. The CDR3 DNA follows: TGTGCCAGCAGCTTAGCTGCTGGAGTAGCCAAAAACATTCAGTACTTC.

The rearrangement uses TRBV28 and TRBJ2-6, with D perhaps matching TRBD1 (6 bases). The CDR3 loop spans 15 amino acids. The germline V gene has CDR1 MDHEN and CDR2 SYDVKM. V was shortened by 11 bases and J by 4 bases, with 18 bases between the two germline ends. In DNA form, the CDR3 reads TGTGCCGGAAGCGGCAGGGGAACAGGGGCCAACGTCCTGACTTTC. Encoded protein: CAGSGRGTGANVLTF.

This clone was found a few times. V usage is TRBV19 and J usage is TRBJ2-1, with D uncertain. V was cut by 7 bases and J by 2 bases, with 3 bases left in between. The germline gives CDR1 LNHDA, CDR2 SQIVND (reference sequence). This CDR3 region has 11 residues. CDR3 region: CASTAYNEQFF. Here the CDR3 DNA reads TGTGCCAGTACGGCCTACAATGAGCAGTTCTTC.

The sample holds a few counts of this clone. A read error may produce the germline difference seen at one junction end. This chain links TRBV30 with TRBJ2-7, with D possibly TRBD1 on 5 matching bases. Germline CDR1 reads GTSNPN; CDR2 reads SVGIG (reference sequence). The CDR3 loop spans 14 amino acids. The CDR3 here is CAWSDVAGSSEQYF. The CDR3 DNA reads as TGTGCCTGGAGTGATGTGGCAGGGTCCTCCGAGCAGTACTTC.

V gene TRBV4-2 combines with J gene TRBJ2-4, with 11 bases aligning to TRBD2. Germline V CDR1 and CDR2: LGHNA, YNFKEQ. The J segment lost 13 bases and the V segment lost 0 bases, leaving 5 bases of the junction unmatched. The length of the CDR3 is 14 residues. The CDR3: CASSQERLAGGQYF. The CDR3 DNA sequence: TGTGCCAGCAGCCAAGAGCGGCTAGCGGGGGGCCAGTACTTC.

This sequence joins TRBV21-1 and TRBJ2-5; the table gives TRBD2 as D, unverified against the DNA. TRBV21-1 is classified as a pseudogene. The length of the CDR3 is 14 residues. The CDR3: CASSNRSEQETQYF. In nucleotides, the CDR3 is TGTGCCAGCAGCAATCGGTCCGAGCAAGAGACCCAGTACTTC.

The chain employs TRBV7-3 and TRBJ2-5, with 9 positions matching TRBD1. This CDR3 has 13 residues. Germline trimming cut 4 bases from V and 7 bases from J; bases unmatched to any gene: 4. CDR1 is SGHTA, CDR2 FQGTGA, per germline. CDR3 loop: CASSSGQGGTQYF. In DNA, the CDR3 is TGTGCCAGCAGCTCGGGACAGGGTGGGACCCAGTACTTC.

This clone showed up just once. The gene calls are TRBV7-3 and TRBJ2-5; TRBD2 aligns across 12 bases. Losses at the gene ends were 2 bases for V and 5 bases for J; bases not matched to a gene: 6. CDR3 length equals 16 residues. CDR1 and CDR2 from the germline V gene are SGHTA and FQGTGA. The DNA for the CDR3 is TGTGCCAGCAGCTTATCTAGCGGGAGGGCCCCGGAGACCCAGTACTTC. Residues: CASSLSSGRAPETQYF.

The V gene is TRBV11-2, the J gene TRBJ1-5, with D hard to call. Germline CDR1 is SGHAT and CDR2 is FQNNGV. The CDR3 has 14 amino acids. The V end lost 1 base, the J end lost 4 bases, and 8 bases lay between the germline ends. The CDR3 region has the DNA TGTGCCAGCAGCTTAGGGCTCTCAAATCAGCCCCAGCATTTT. Translated: CASSLGLSNQPQHF.

In its sample, this clone was seen a few times. V usage is TRBV5-6 and J usage is TRBJ2-2, with TRBD1 matching 7 bases. Germline V gene sequence: CDR1 SGHDT, CDR2 YYEEEE. The junction had 11 bases not matched to a gene; V was cut back by 4 bases and J by 5 bases. The CDR3 is made up of 16 amino acids. The CDR3 region is CASSILTGFGTGELFF. The CDR3 DNA reads TGTGCCAGCAGCATTTTGACAGGGTTCGGGACCGGGGAGCTGTTTTTT.

The chain couples TRBV30 to TRBJ1-4; possibly TRBD1 for D (6 bases). The CDR3 loop spans 15 amino acids. In germline, CDR1 is GTSNPN, CDR2 SVGIG (reference sequence). V was trimmed by 2 bases and J by 6 bases, leaving 16 bases between them. CDR3 sequence (DNA): TGTGCCTGGAGTCTGCCCGGGGGCCTGGATGAAAAACTGTTTTTT. It codes for CAWSLPGGLDEKLFF.

The chain combines TRBV5-4 with TRBJ2-2; the D is unclear. The CDR3 runs to 14 residues. V dropped 1 base and J dropped 1 base, with 5 bases sitting between them. Germline CDR1 and CDR2: SGHNT and YYREEE (reference sequence). The CDR3 region is CASSLPVNTGELFF. DNA for the CDR3: TGTGCCAGCAGCTTGCCGGTGAACACCGGGGAGCTGTTTTTT.

This clone has only a few counts. The chain recombines TRBV23-1 with TRBJ1-2, with 8 bases matching TRBD1. TRBV23-1 is labeled an ORF, and its function is uncertain. The J segment lost 4 bases and the V segment lost 4 bases, leaving 8 bases of the junction unmatched. The CDR3 is made up of 15 amino acids. The DNA of the CDR3 is TGCGCCAGCAGTCTGACCCCAGGGGGCTGCTATGGCTACACCTTC. Protein: CASSLTPGGCYGYTF.

This chain joins TRBV23-1 and TRBJ1-6; D gene ambiguous. TRBV23-1 is reported as an ORF; its role is uncertain. The CDR3 consists of 15 residues. Trimming shortened V by 0 bases and J by 5 bases, and 8 bases separated the two germline ends. CDR3 amino acids: CASSQSEADNSPLHF. The CDR3 DNA sequence: TGCGCCAGCAGTCAATCGGAGGCTGATAATTCACCCCTCCACTTT.

Turning to this clone: The same CDR3 arises from other DNA sequences in this sample as well. J is TRBJ2-7 and V is TRBV25-1; D is possibly TRBD2 (5 bases). Between the trimmed V and J ends, which lost 1 base and 1 base, there was a span of 5 bases. The CDR3 is made up of 13 amino acids. CDR1 is MGHDK and CDR2 is SYGVNS in the germline V gene. The CDR3 coding sequence is TGTGCCAGCAGTGAATCGGGATCCTACGAGCAGTACTTC. It yields the protein CASSESGSYEQYF.

The V gene is TRBV29-1, the J gene TRBJ1-3, with D possibly being TRBD1 (5 bases). V dropped 0 bases and J dropped 2 bases, with 11 bases sitting between them. This CDR3 is built from 15 residues. Germline CDR1 reads SQVTM; CDR2 reads ANQGSEA. For the CDR3, the DNA is TGCAGCGTTGAAGATGCTTTCAGGGCTGGAAACACCATATATTTT. Translating gives CSVEDAFRAGNTIYF.

The CDR3 loop reads CASSPVGAGGYEQYF. The CDR3 nucleotides read TGTGCCAGCTCTCCAGTCGGGGCGGGCGGCTACGAGCAGTACTTC. The rearrangement links TRBV18 to TRBJ2-7; either TRBD1 or TRBD2 may supply D (5 bases each). Trimming took 6 bases from V and 3 from J, leaving 18 bases between them. This CDR3 has 15 amino acids. CDR1 is KGHSH and CDR2 is LQKENI in the germline V gene.

CDR3 sequence (DNA): TGTGCCAGCAGCCCTGATCAGGGGGAGAATCAGCCCCAGCATTTT. This codes for CASSPDQGENQPQHF. The chain employs TRBV6-5 and TRBJ1-5, with 7 bases that match TRBD1. CDR3 length equals 15 residues. Germline CDR1 and CDR2: MNHEY and SVGAGI. J gave up 4 bases and V 6 bases, and 9 bases lay outside the gene matches.

This chain uses TRBV7-2 with TRBJ2-1; 15 nucleotides agree with TRBD2. The CDR3 length is 17 residues. Per germline, CDR1 SGHTA and CDR2 FQGNSA. After removal of 4 bases from V and 4 bases from J, the junction contained 5 bases not matched to a gene. CDR3 in amino acids: CASSSWTSGGAYNEQFF. The CDR3 region has the DNA TGTGCCAGCAGCTCCTGGACTAGCGGGGGGGCATACAATGAGCAGTTCTTC.